Listed here are 10 T cell receptor beta chains from one sample, sequenced in a study of monozygotic twins with inflammatory bowel disease. TCRdb reprocessed the 5' RACE reads and keeps a single row for each CDR3 protein, giving no DNA. The sample shows 200,000 to 250,000 distinct CDR3 sequences, and 7.7% sits with its ten largest clones. Sequenced material: blood. These receptors originate from a human donor with ulcerative colitis or Crohn's disease, or a healthy co-twin of an affected twin (not recorded which).

The CDR3 loop is CASSIGGRINEKLFF. V usage is TRBV19 and J usage is TRBJ1-4. The CDR3 covers 15 residues. In germline, CDR1 is LNHDA, CDR2 SQIVND (reference sequence).

CDR3 loop: CASSPRLAGAKNIQYF. V gene TRBV3-1 combines with J gene TRBJ2-4; no DNA is available, so the TRBD2 call from TCRdb remains unchecked. CDR1 is LGHDT and CDR2 is YNNKEL in the germline V gene (reference sequence). The CDR3 spans 16 residues.

The chain carries TRBV7-6 and TRBJ2-5; no DNA is available, so the TRBD2 call from TCRdb remains unchecked. CDR3 length equals 16 residues. Germline loops: CDR1 SGHVS, CDR2 FNYEAQ. The CDR3 here is CASSSLLAGAQETQYF.

This chain uses TRBV12-3 or TRBV12-4 with TRBJ1-2; no DNA is available, so the TRBD1 call from TCRdb remains unchecked. There are 14 residues in the CDR3. The CDR3 loop is CASSLSDRYYGYTF.

This chain uses TRBV12-3 or TRBV12-4 with TRBJ1-5; absent DNA, TCRdb's TRBD1 call cannot be checked. This CDR3 is built from 17 residues. The CDR3 is CASSLSTGGFGNQPQHF.

The rearrangement uses TRBV12-3 or TRBV12-4 and TRBJ2-3; TCRdb lists TRBD1, though no DNA is available to test this call. This CDR3 comprises 13 residues. The CDR3 sequence is CASKTESGNTQYF.

Here the CDR3 reads CASSIGDTALAYGYTF. This chain joins TRBV19 and TRBJ1-2; TCRdb returns TRBD1, unconfirmable since there is no DNA. The CDR3 loop spans 16 amino acids. Germline V CDR1 and CDR2: LNHDA, SQIVND (reference sequence). Based on the CDR3 plus reference TRBV19 and TRBJ1-2, the full variable domain is DGGITQSPKYLFRKEGQNVTLSCEQNLNHDAMYWYRQDPGQGLRLIYYSQIVNDFQKGDIAEGYSVSREKKESFPLTVTSAQKNPTAFYLCASSIGDTALAYGYTFGSGTRLTVV.

This rearrangement joins TRBV10-3 to TRBJ1-6; the D call from TCRdb, TRBD1, cannot be confirmed without DNA. CDR1 and CDR2 from the germline V gene are ENHRY and SYGVKD. The CDR3 has 14 residues. CDR3 in amino acids: CAISPGVNNSPLHF.

The rearrangement links TRBV7-6 to TRBJ2-3. CDR1 and CDR2 from the germline V gene are SGHVS and FNYEAQ. CDR3 size: 13 residues. The chain's CDR3 is CASSSRGQDTQYF.

The chain links TRBV5-5 to TRBJ1-1; the D call of TRBD1 rests on TCRdb alone, since no DNA is present to check it. Germline CDR1 and CDR2: SGHKS and YYEKEE (reference sequence). The CDR3 is 15 residues long. The CDR3 is CASSRTGQGETEAFF. Full variable domain (remainder filled in from reference TRBV5-5 and TRBJ1-1): DAGVTQSPTHLIKTRGQQVTLRCSPISGHKSVSWYQQVLGQGPQFIFQYYEKEERGRGNFPDRFSARQFPNYSSELNVNALLLGDSALYLCASSRTGQGETEAFFGQGTRLTVV.